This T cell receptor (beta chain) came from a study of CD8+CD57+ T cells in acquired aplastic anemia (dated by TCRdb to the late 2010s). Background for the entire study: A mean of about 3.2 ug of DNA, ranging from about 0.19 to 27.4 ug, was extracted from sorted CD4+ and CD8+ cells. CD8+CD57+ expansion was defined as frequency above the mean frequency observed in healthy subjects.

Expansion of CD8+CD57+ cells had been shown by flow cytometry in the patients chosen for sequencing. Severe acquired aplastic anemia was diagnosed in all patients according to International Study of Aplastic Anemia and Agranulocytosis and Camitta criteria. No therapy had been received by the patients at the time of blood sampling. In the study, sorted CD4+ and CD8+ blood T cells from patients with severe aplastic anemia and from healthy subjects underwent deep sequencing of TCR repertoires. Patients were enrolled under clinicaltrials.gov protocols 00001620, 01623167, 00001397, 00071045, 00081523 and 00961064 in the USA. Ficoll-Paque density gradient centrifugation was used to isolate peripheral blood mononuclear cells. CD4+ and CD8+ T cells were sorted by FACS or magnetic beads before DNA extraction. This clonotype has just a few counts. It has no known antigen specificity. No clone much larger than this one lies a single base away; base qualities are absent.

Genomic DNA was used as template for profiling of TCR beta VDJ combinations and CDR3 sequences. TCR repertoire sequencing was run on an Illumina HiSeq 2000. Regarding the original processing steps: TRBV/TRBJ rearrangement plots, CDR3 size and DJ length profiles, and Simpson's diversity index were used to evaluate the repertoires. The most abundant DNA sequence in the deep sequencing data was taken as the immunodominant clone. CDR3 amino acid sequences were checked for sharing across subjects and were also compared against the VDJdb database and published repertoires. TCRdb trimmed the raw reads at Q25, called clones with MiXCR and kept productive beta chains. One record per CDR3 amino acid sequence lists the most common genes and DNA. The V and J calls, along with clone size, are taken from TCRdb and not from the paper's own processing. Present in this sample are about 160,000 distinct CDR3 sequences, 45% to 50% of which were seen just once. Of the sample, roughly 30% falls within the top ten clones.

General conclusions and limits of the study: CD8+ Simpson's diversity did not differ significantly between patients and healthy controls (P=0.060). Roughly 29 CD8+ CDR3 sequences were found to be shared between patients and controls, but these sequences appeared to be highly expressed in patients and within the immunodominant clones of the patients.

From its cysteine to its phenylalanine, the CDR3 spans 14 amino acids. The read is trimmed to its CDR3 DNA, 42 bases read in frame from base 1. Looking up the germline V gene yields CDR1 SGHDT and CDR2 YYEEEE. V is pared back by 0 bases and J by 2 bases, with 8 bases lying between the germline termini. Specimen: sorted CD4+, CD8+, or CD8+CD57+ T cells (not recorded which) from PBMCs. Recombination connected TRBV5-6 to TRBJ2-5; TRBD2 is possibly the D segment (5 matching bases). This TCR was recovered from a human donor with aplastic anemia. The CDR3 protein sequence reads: CASSLVSGQETQYF. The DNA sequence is TGTGCCAGCAGCTTGGTAAGCGGTCAAGAGACCCAGTACTTC.